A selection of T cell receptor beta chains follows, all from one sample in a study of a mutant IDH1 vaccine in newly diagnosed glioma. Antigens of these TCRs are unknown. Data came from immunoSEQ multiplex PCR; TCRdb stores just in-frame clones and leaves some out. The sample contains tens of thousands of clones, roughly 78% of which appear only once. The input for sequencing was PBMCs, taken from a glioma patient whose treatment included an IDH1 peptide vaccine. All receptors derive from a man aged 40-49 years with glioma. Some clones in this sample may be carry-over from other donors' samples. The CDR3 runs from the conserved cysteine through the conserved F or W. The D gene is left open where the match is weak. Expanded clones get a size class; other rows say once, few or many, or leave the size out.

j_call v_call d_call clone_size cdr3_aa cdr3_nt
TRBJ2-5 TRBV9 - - CASSVGVVQETQYF TGTGCCAGCAGCGTAGGAGTGGTGCAAGAGACCCAGTACTTC
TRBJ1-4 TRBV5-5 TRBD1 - CASSLEGTGARNEKLFF TGTGCCAGCAGCTTGGAGGGGACAGGGGCGAGGAATGAAAAACTGTTTTTT
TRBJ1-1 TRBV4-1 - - CASSQEGEGYTEAFF TGCGCCAGCAGCCAAGAGGGGGAGGGGTACACTGAAGCTTTCTTT
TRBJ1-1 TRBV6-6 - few CASSGTNTEAFF TGTGCCAGCAGTGGGACGAACACTGAAGCTTTCTTT
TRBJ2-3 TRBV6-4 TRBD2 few CASSVASGGAGTDTQYF TGTGCCAGCAGTGTGGCTAGCGGGGGGGCTGGCACAGATACGCAGTATTTT
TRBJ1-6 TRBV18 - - CASSQEQGQNSPLHF TGTGCCAGCTCCCAGGAGCAGGGGCAGAATTCACCCCTCCACTTT
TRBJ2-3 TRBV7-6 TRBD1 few CASSLTGGTDTQYF TGTGCCAGCAGCTTAACAGGGGGGACAGATACGCAGTATTTT
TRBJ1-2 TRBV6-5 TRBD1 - CASSPGQYYGYTF TGTGCCAGCAGTCCGGGACAGTACTATGGCTACACCTTC
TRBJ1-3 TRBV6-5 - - CASSYLSQVGNTIYF TGTGCCAGCAGTTATCTCTCGCAGGTTGGAAACACCATATATTTT
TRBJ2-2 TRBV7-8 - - CASSLVHVQGNTGELFF TGTGCCAGCAGCTTAGTTCACGTACAAGGGAACACCGGGGAGCTGTTTTTT
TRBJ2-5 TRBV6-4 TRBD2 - CASSDSRSGGLETQYF TGTGCCAGCAGTGACTCTCGAAGCGGGGGACTGGAGACCCAGTACTTC
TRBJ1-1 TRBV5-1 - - CASSPIGTDKEAFF TGCGCCAGCAGCCCAATCGGGACCGACAAAGAAGCTTTCTTT
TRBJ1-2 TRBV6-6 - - CASSAPRDFTF TGTGCCAGCAGTGCCCCGAGGGACTTCACCTTC
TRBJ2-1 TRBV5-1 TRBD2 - CASMFSGGAHEQFF TGCGCCAGCATGTTTAGCGGGGGGGCCCATGAGCAGTTCTTC
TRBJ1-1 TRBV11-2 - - CASSFQGRGTEAFF TGTGCCAGCAGCTTCCAAGGACGGGGCACTGAAGCTTTCTTT
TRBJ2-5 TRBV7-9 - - CASSSPWGRETQYF TGTGCCAGCAGCTCCCCTTGGGGGAGGGAGACCCAGTACTTC
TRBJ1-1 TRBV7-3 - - CASSLRGPTEAFF TGTGCCAGCAGCTTAAGAGGACCCACTGAAGCTTTCTTT
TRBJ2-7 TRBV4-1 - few CASSQDGLAYEQYF TGCGCCAGCAGCCAAGATGGGCTAGCCTACGAGCAGTACTTC
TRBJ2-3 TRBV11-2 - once CASSSPRETDTQYF TGTGCCAGCAGCTCACCGAGGGAAACAGATACGCAGTATTTT
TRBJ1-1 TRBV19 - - CASRIIVGGEAFF TGTGCCAGTAGAATTATCGTGGGAGGTGAAGCTTTCTTT
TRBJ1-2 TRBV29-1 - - CSVEGPAGNYGYTF TGCAGCGTTGAAGGGCCTGCGGGTAACTATGGCTACACCTTC
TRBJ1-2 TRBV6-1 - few CASTSGGGGYTF TGTGCCAGCACCTCCGGCGGTGGAGGCTACACCTTC
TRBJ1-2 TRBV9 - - CASSSRQAANYGYTF TGTGCCAGCAGCTCCCGACAGGCGGCTAACTATGGCTACACCTTC
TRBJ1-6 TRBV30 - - CAWTPGKTRGNSPLHF TGTGCCTGGACCCCTGGGAAAACCAGAGGTAATTCACCCCTCCACTTT
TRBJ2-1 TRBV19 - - CASSNSGGHSYNEQFF TGTGCCAGTAGTAATTCGGGCGGACACTCCTACAATGAGCAGTTCTTC
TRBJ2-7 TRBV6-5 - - CASSYQGADYEQYF TGTGCCAGCAGTTACCAAGGGGCAGACTACGAGCAGTACTTC
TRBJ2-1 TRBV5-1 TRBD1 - CASSLSGTDYNEQFF TGCGCCAGCAGCTTGTCCGGGACAGATTACAATGAGCAGTTCTTC
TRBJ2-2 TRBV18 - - CASPRGLTPSTGELFF TGTGCCTCCCCTCGGGGACTCACACCGAGCACCGGGGAGCTGTTTTTT
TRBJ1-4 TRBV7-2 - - CASSFGRLPNEKLFF TGTGCCAGCAGCTTCGGCAGGCTACCTAATGAAAAACTGTTTTTT
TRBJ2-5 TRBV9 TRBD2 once CASSVGTSVSETQYF TGTGCCAGCAGCGTAGGGACTAGCGTATCGGAGACCCAGTACTTC
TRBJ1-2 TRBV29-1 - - CSVGGQVNGYTF TGCAGCGTTGGGGGCCAGGTTAATGGCTACACCTTC
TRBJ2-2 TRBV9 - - CASIVNSAGGQNTGELFF TGTGCCAGCATCGTGAATTCGGCAGGCGGACAGAACACCGGGGAGCTGTTTTTT
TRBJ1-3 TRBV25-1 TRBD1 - CASSEDRATRSSGNTIYF TGTGCCAGCAGTGAAGACAGGGCCACACGTTCCTCTGGAAACACCATATATTTT
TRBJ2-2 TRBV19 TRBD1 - CASTQGAALNTGELFF TGTGCCAGTACCCAGGGGGCGGCACTAAACACCGGGGAGCTGTTTTTT
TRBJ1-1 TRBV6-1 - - CASSESSAGNTEAFF TGTGCCAGCAGTGAATCGAGTGCGGGAAACACTGAAGCTTTCTTT
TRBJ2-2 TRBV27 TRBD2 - CASSFRLAGGLGTGELFF TGTGCCAGCAGTTTCCGATTGGCGGGGGGGCTCGGCACCGGGGAGCTGTTTTTT
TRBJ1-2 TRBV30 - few CAWTGQTIYYGYTF TGTGCCTGGACCGGACAGACGATCTACTATGGCTACACCTTC
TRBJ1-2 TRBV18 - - CASSPPGGVDGYTF TGTGCCAGCTCACCACCCGGGGGAGTAGATGGCTACACCTTC
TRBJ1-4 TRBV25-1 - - CASSGVLSPVVEKLFF TGTGCCAGCAGTGGCGTCCTATCCCCGGTGGTGGAAAAACTGTTTTTT
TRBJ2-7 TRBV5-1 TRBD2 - CASSLGRGLAGLSYEQYF TGCGCCAGCAGCTTGGGACGAGGACTAGCGGGACTATCCTACGAGCAGTACTTC
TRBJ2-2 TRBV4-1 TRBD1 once CASSGTGDTGELFF TGCGCCAGCAGCGGGACAGGGGACACCGGGGAGCTGTTTTTT
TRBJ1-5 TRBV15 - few CATSSYPLYGSNQPQHF TGTGCCACCAGCAGCTATCCCCTTTATGGTAGCAATCAGCCCCAGCATTTT
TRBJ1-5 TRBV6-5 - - CASSRVIGQPQHF TGTGCCAGCTCCCGGGTAATAGGACAGCCCCAGCATTTT
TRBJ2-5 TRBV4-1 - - CASSHGDRNYQETQYF TGCGCCAGCAGCCATGGAGACAGAAACTACCAAGAGACCCAGTACTTC
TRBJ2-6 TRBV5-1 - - CASADRSGANVLTF TGCGCCAGTGCAGACAGGTCTGGGGCCAACGTCCTGACTTTC
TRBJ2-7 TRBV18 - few CASSPQAVSGAVPYEQYF TGTGCCAGCTCACCCCAGGCCGTTTCAGGGGCCGTTCCCTACGAGCAGTACTTC
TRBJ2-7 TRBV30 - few CAWSKGPYEQYF TGTGCCTGGAGTAAAGGCCCCTACGAGCAGTACTTC
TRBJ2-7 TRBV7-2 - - CASSLAGETVAAYEQYF TGTGCCAGCAGCTTAGCCGGAGAAACAGTTGCGGCCTACGAGCAGTACTTC
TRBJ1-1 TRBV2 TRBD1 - CASSEKGGYTEAFF TGTGCCAGCAGTGAGAAAGGGGGCTACACTGAAGCTTTCTTT
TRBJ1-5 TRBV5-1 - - CASSLEGGWGQPQHF TGCGCCAGCAGCTTGGAAGGGGGATGGGGGCAGCCCCAGCATTTT
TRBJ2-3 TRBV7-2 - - CASRTYSNTDTQYF TGTGCCAGCAGGACGTACAGCAACACAGATACGCAGTATTTT
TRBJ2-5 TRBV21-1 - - CASSKGSSGGATQETQYF TGTGCCAGCAGCAAAGGTTCTTCAGGGGGAGCTACCCAAGAGACCCAGTACTTC
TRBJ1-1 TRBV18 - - CASSPGGLLVNTEAFF TGTGCCAGCTCTCCCGGGGGGCTGCTGGTGAACACTGAAGCTTTCTTT